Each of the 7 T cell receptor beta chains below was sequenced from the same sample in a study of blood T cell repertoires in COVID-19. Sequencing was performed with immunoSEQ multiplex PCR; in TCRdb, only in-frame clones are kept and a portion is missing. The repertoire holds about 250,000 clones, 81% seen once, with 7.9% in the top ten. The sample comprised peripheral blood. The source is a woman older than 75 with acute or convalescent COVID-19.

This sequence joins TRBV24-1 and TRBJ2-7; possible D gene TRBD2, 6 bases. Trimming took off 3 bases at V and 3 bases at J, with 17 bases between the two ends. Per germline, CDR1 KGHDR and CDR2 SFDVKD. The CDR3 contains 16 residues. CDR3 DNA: TGTGCCACCAGTGATAGCCGTGGCGGGAATATCTACGAGCAGTACTTC. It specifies CATSDSRGGNIYEQYF.

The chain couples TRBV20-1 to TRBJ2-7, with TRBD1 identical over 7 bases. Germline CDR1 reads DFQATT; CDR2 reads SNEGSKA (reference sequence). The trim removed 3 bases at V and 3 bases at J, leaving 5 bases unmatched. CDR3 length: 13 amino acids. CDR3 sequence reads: CSASWSGGYEQYF. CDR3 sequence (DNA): TGCAGTGCTAGTTGGTCAGGGGGCTACGAGCAGTACTTC.

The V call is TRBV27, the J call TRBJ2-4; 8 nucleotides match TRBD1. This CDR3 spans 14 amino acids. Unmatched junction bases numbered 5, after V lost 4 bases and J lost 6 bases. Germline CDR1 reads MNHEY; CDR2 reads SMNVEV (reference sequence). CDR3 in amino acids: CASSSTGEGNIQYF. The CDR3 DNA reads TGTGCCAGCAGTTCGACAGGGGAAGGAAACATTCAGTACTTC.

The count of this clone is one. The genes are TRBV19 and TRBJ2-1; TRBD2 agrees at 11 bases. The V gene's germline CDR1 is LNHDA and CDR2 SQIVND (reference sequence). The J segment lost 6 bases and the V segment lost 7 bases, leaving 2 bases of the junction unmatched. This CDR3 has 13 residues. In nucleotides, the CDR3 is TGTGCCAGTACAGGACTAGCGGGCAATGAGCAGTTCTTC. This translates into CASTGLAGNEQFF.

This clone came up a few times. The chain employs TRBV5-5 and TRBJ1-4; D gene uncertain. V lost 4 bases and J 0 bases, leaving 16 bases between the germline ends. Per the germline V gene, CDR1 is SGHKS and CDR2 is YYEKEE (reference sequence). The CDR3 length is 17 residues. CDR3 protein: CASSPPEGSATNEKLFF. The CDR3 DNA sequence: TGTGCCAGCAGCCCACCCGAGGGAAGTGCAACTAATGAAAAACTGTTTTTT.

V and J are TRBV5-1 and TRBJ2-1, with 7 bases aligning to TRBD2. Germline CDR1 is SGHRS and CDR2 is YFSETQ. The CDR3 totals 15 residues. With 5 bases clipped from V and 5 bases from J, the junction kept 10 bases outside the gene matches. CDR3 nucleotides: TGCGCCAGCAGATTCCGACTAGCCGGAAACAATGAGCAGTTCTTC. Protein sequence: CASRFRLAGNNEQFF.

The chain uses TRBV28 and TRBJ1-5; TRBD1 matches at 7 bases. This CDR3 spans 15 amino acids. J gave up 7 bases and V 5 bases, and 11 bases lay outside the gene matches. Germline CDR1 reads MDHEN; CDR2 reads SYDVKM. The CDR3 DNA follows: TGTGCCAGCAGTCCCGGTACAGGGGCGGGGCAGCCCCAGCATTTT. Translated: CASSPGTGAGQPQHF.